Listed below are T cell receptor beta chains from one sample, sequenced in a study of shared T cell receptors in the human thymus. Generated by immunoSEQ multiplex PCR, the TCRdb table keeps only in-frame clones and is missing some. The repertoire holds 65,000 to 70,000 clones, with 90% to 95% as singletons. Sequenced input: thymocytes. The receptors come from a human donor. Each CDR3 is given with its conserved first and last residue. D genes are given only for firm matches. For some rows the clone size is stated as once, few or many, or as a class when expanded; others skip it.

cdr3_aa | cdr3_nt | j_call | cdr3_length | v_call | d_call | clone_size
CASSLGLDSGNTIYF | TGTGCCAGCAGCTTGGGCCTTGACTCTGGAAACACCATATATTTT | TRBJ1-3 | 15 | TRBV5-4 | NA | NA
CASSPRTSGGPSTDTQYF | TGCGCCAGCAGCCCCCGGACTAGCGGGGGGCCAAGCACAGATACGCAGTATTTT | TRBJ2-3 | 18 | TRBV4-3 | TRBD2 | NA
CASTSWGERDGYTF | TGTGCCAGCACCTCATGGGGGGAACGGGATGGCTACACCTTC | TRBJ1-2 | 14 | TRBV9 | NA | NA
CASSLSRRGRYGSYGYTF | TGTGCCAGCAGTTTATCGAGGAGGGGCCGCTACGGGAGTTATGGCTACACCTTC | TRBJ1-2 | 18 | TRBV27 | NA | NA
CASSLTGAGNEQFF | TGTGCCAGCAGCCTAACAGGGGCTGGGAATGAGCAGTTCTTC | TRBJ2-1 | 14 | TRBV28 | TRBD1 | NA
CASGRGGLEPNVTYGYTF | TGTGCTAGTGGTAGGGGGGGGCTTGAGCCTAACGTGACCTATGGCTACACCTTC | TRBJ1-2 | 18 | TRBV12-5 | NA | once
CASSFRTGYGYTF | TGTGCCAGCAGTTTTAGGACAGGCTATGGCTACACCTTC | TRBJ1-2 | 13 | TRBV28 | TRBD1 | NA
CASNPTGSGIYEQYF | TGTGCCAGCAACCCCACAGGTAGCGGAATCTACGAGCAGTACTTC | TRBJ2-7 | 15 | TRBV27 | NA | NA
CASSPRTSGGEVLGQYF | TGTGCCAGCAGCCCGCGGACTAGCGGGGGGGAGGTCCTCGGGCAGTACTTC | TRBJ2-7 | 17 | TRBV4-2 | TRBD2 | NA
CASSVGEGEDQFF | TGTGCCAGCAGCGTAGGGGAGGGGGAGGATCAGTTCTTC | TRBJ2-1 | 13 | TRBV9 | NA | NA
CASRQQGGRSLRYHYEQYF | TGTGCCAGCAGACAGCAGGGGGGCCGATCCCTAAGATATCACTACGAGCAGTACTTC | TRBJ2-7 | 19 | TRBV28 | NA | NA
CASSPCRDRGRTDTQYF | TGTGCCAGCTCACCATGTCGGGACAGGGGGCGCACAGATACGCAGTATTTT | TRBJ2-3 | 17 | TRBV18 | TRBD1 | NA
CASSPLSWQENSPLHF | TGTGCCAGCTCACCACTTTCGTGGCAGGAGAATTCACCCCTCCACTTT | TRBJ1-6 | 16 | TRBV18 | NA | few
CASSQSLATNEKLFF | TGTGCCAGCAGCCAATCACTTGCAACTAATGAAAAACTGTTTTTT | TRBJ1-4 | 15 | TRBV4-2 | NA | NA
CASSWTGVGETQYF | TGCGCCAGCAGCTGGACAGGGGTAGGGGAGACCCAGTACTTC | TRBJ2-5 | 14 | TRBV5-1 | TRBD1 | once
CASSYSGGGDEAFF | TGTGCCAGCAGCTACTCCGGGGGGGGAGATGAAGCTTTCTTT | TRBJ1-1 | 14 | TRBV28 | NA | NA
CASSQAAGPTDTQYF | TGTGCCAGCAGCCAAGCCGCTGGACCGACAGATACGCAGTATTTT | TRBJ2-3 | 15 | TRBV14 | NA | NA
CASSFETYLLDNSPLHF | TGTGCCAGCAGCTTTGAGACTTATCTTCTAGATAATTCACCCCTCCACTTT | TRBJ1-6 | 17 | TRBV7-9 | NA | NA
CASSTLTGQFRQETQYF | TGTGCCAGCAGCACGCTGACGGGACAGTTCCGACAAGAGACCCAGTACTTC | TRBJ2-5 | 17 | TRBV21-1 | NA | once
CASSPEVQGNYGYTF | TGTGCCAGCTCACCAGAGGTACAGGGGAACTATGGCTACACCTTC | TRBJ1-2 | 15 | TRBV18 | TRBD1 | NA
CAGASRVVGAELFF | TGTGCCGGAGCATCCCGGGTTGTAGGGGCCGAACTGTTTTTT | TRBJ1-4 | 14 | TRBV2 | NA | NA
CASSPHGASGGASKKADTQYF | TGCGCCAGCAGCCCCCATGGGGCTAGCGGGGGGGCCTCCAAAAAAGCAGATACGCAGTATTTT | TRBJ2-3 | 21 | TRBV4-1 | TRBD2 | NA
CASSPNGEAFF | TGCGCCAGCAGCCCCAATGGTGAAGCTTTCTTT | TRBJ1-1 | 11 | TRBV4-1 | NA | few
CASGGGETQYF | TGTGCCAGTGGTGGCGGGGAGACCCAGTACTTC | TRBJ2-5 | 11 | TRBV19 | NA | NA
CASSLRTGPGYGYTF | TGTGCCAGCAGCCTAAGGACAGGGCCCGGCTATGGCTACACCTTC | TRBJ1-2 | 15 | TRBV4-2 | TRBD1 | NA
CASSFGTQGRTQYF | TGTGCCAGCAGCTTTGGGACCCAAGGGAGGACCCAGTACTTC | TRBJ2-5 | 14 | TRBV5-6 | NA | NA
CASSLGRSGRGNGYTF | TGTGCCAGCAGCTTAGGCCGCTCGGGGAGGGGGAATGGCTACACCTTC | TRBJ1-2 | 16 | TRBV9 | NA | NA
CSVTFEGGSGQPQHF | TGCAGCGTAACCTTTGAAGGGGGCTCGGGCCAGCCCCAGCATTTT | TRBJ1-5 | 15 | TRBV29-1 | TRBD1 | NA
CASSEGEGYEQYF | TGTGCCAGCAGTGAGGGAGAAGGCTACGAGCAGTACTTC | TRBJ2-7 | 13 | TRBV2 | NA | NA
CASSLGCGQGARWGETQYF | TGTGCCAGCAGCTTAGGCTGTGGACAGGGGGCTCGTTGGGGGGAGACCCAGTACTTC | TRBJ2-5 | 19 | TRBV13 | TRBD1 | NA
CASSPPLAGGPRDTQYF | TGTGCCAGCAGCCCGCCGCTAGCGGGGGGGCCCCGAGATACGCAGTATTTT | TRBJ2-3 | 17 | TRBV7-2 | TRBD2 | NA
CAINWGKNTEAFF | TGTGCCATCAATTGGGGGAAGAACACTGAAGCTTTCTTT | TRBJ1-1 | 13 | TRBV10-3 | NA | NA
CASSQVAGQPMGPNEQFF | TGTGCCAGCAGCCAAGTTGCGGGACAGCCCATGGGGCCCAATGAGCAGTTCTTC | TRBJ2-1 | 18 | TRBV14 | NA | NA
CASLPDRGAYEQYF | TGTGCCAGCCTCCCAGACAGGGGGGCCTACGAGCAGTACTTC | TRBJ2-7 | 14 | TRBV2 | TRBD1 | NA
CASSLSSLGSYEQYF | TGTGCCAGCAGTCTAAGCAGTCTCGGGTCCTACGAGCAGTACTTC | TRBJ2-7 | 15 | TRBV27 | NA | once
CASSEALTGGSNQPQHF | TGTGCCAGCAGTGAAGCGCTCACAGGGGGAAGCAATCAGCCCCAGCATTTT | TRBJ1-5 | 17 | TRBV2 | TRBD1 | NA
CASSQDQATNYGYTF | TGCGCCAGCAGCCAAGATCAGGCCACTAACTATGGCTACACCTTC | TRBJ1-2 | 15 | TRBV4-3 | NA | NA
CAINKGWGTEAFF | TGTGCCATCAATAAGGGGTGGGGCACTGAAGCTTTCTTT | TRBJ1-1 | 13 | TRBV10-3 | NA | NA
CASSSRTYGLAFF | TGTGCCAGCAGCTCGAGGACATACGGTTTAGCTTTCTTT | TRBJ1-1 | 13 | TRBV7-9 | NA | NA
CASSKSGACNQPQHF | TGTGCCAGCAGCAAATCAGGGGCTTGCAATCAGCCCCAGCATTTT | TRBJ1-5 | 15 | TRBV21-1 | NA | NA
CASSPRTGEEKLFF | TGTGCCAGCAGCCCGAGGACAGGGGAAGAAAAACTGTTTTTT | TRBJ1-4 | 14 | TRBV7-6 | TRBD1 | few
CASSGAPSGCPTEQYF | TGTGCCAGCAGTGGAGCCCCTAGCGGATGCCCTACAGAGCAGTACTTC | TRBJ2-7 | 16 | TRBV25-1 | TRBD2 | NA
CASSVKGKGRSYEQYF | TGTGCCAGCAGTGTAAAGGGGAAGGGGAGGTCCTACGAGCAGTACTTC | TRBJ2-7 | 16 | TRBV28 | NA | NA
CASTGQLRPGLYGYTF | TGTGCCAGTACCGGACAGTTAAGACCCGGCCTCTATGGCTACACCTTC | TRBJ1-2 | 16 | TRBV19 | NA | NA